This TCR beta chain was identified in a study of blood T cells in healthy people across ages. In each sample, at least 6.5 million PBMCs were isolated. A second PCR of roughly 6 to 12 cycles used a sample-barcoded 5' primer and a J-beta primer mix. TCRdb re-derived calls from the 5' RACE reads in MiXCR, one entry per CDR3 protein. Here the sample spans about 670,000 distinct CDR3 sequences, 52% being singletons. The sequenced material came from blood. The sequence was obtained from an elderly woman in good health.

CDR3 region: CASSLVPGLTGELFF. CDR3 bases: TGCGCCAGCAGCTTAGTGCCGGGATTAACCGGGGAGCTGTTTTTT. This rearrangement joins TRBV5-1 to TRBJ2-2, with D tentatively TRBD2 (5 bases). V lost 2 bases and J lost 5, with 13 bases in between. This CDR3 is built from 15 residues. Germline values: CDR1 SGHRS, CDR2 YFSETQ.